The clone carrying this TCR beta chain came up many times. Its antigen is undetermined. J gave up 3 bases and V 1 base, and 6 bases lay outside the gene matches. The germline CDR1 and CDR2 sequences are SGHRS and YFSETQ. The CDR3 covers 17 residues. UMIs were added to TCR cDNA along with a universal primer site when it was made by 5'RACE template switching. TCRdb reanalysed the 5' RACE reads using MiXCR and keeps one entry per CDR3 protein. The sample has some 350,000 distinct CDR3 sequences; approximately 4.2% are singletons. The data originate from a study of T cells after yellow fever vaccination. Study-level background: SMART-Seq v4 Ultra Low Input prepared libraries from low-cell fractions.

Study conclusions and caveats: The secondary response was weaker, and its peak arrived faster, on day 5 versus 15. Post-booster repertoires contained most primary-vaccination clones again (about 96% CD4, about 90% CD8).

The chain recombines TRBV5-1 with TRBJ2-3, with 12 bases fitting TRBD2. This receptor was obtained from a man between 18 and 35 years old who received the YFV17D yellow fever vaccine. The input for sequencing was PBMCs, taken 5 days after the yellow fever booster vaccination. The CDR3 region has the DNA TGCGCCAGCAGCTTGAGGGCTAGCGGGGGGGCGACAGATACGCAGTATTTT. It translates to CASSLRASGGATDTQYF.